These 27 T cell receptor beta chains were sequenced from one sample in a study of shared clonotypes between healthy human individuals. Profiling relied on immunoSEQ multiplex PCR, and the TCRdb table lists in-frame clones only, not all of them. The table shows approximately 1.1 million clones, with around three quarters occurring only once. The sequenced sample consisted of memory CD4+ T cells from PBMCs. Subset in this sample: CD45RA-negative fraction. Every receptor here comes from a man aged 18 to 29 in good health. Some clones in this sample may be carry-over from other donors' samples.

This chain joins TRBV2 and TRBJ2-7; 10 bases agree with TRBD1. Germline CDR1 SNHLY, CDR2 FYNNEI. The CDR3 is 15 amino acids. J was trimmed by 7 bases and V by 8 bases; bases with no gene match: 14. CDR3 sequence: CASQVLWGQGKEQYF. CDR3 in DNA: TGTGCCAGCCAGGTCCTCTGGGGACAGGGGAAAGAGCAGTACTTC.

V and J are TRBV7-9 and TRBJ2-1; D possibly corresponds to TRBD1 (5 bases). This CDR3 has 14 amino acids. V was trimmed by 5 bases and J by 8 bases, leaving 16 bases between them. Germline loops: CDR1 SEHNR, CDR2 FQNEAQ (reference sequence). The CDR3 sequence is CASSTSGLVDEQFF. CDR3 nucleotides: TGTGCCAGCAGCACGTCAGGGTTGGTGGATGAGCAGTTCTTC.

The V call is TRBV30, the J call TRBJ1-1, with D uncertain. The V end lost 3 bases, the J end lost 1 base, and 18 bases lay between the germline ends. CDR3 size: 16 residues. In germline, CDR1 is GTSNPN, CDR2 SVGIG (reference sequence). CDR3 residues: CAWRGRQLNSNTEAFF. CDR3 bases: TGTGCCTGGAGAGGTCGGCAGCTTAACTCGAACACTGAAGCTTTCTTT.

The chain recombines TRBV5-1 with TRBJ2-6; 8 nucleotides align to TRBD1. The germline V gene has CDR1 SGHRS and CDR2 YFSETQ. The J segment lost 4 bases and the V segment lost 1 base, leaving 7 bases of the junction unmatched. The CDR3 length is 17 residues. CDR3 in amino acids: CASSLWTGLDGANVLTF. The CDR3 nucleotides read TGCGCCAGCAGCTTGTGGACAGGGTTAGACGGGGCCAACGTCCTGACTTTC.

The genes are TRBV7-2 and TRBJ2-7; D may be TRBD2 (6 bases). With 5 bases removed from V and 5 bases from J, the gap between germline ends came to 19 bases. This CDR3 contains 15 residues. Germline CDR1 reads SGHTA; CDR2 reads FQGNSA. CDR3 amino acids: CASSTRLVRWNEQYF. CDR3 nucleotide sequence: TGTGCCAGCAGCACACGACTAGTTAGGTGGAACGAGCAGTACTTC.

This clone was recorded many times. The CDR3, as DNA: TGTGCCAGCTCACTGTCCAACTCATACAATGAGCAGTTCTTC. Its translation: CASSLSNSYNEQFF. The chain links TRBV18 to TRBJ2-1; the D is unclear. The germline CDR1 and CDR2 sequences are KGHSH and LQKENI. Trimming removed 4 bases at V and 4 bases at J, with 11 bases between. This CDR3 is 14 amino acids long.

The chain links TRBV4-3 to TRBJ2-7; D may correspond to TRBD1 or TRBD2 (6 bases each). This CDR3 contains 14 residues. V lost 4 bases to trimming and J lost 11 bases, with 21 bases between them. Per germline, CDR1 LGHNA and CDR2 YSLEER. CDR3 DNA: TGCGCCAGCAGCCCAAGAGGTACGGGGGCTCCTGAGTACTTC. It encodes CASSPRGTGAPEYF.

The gene calls are TRBV28 and TRBJ1-2; 8 bases map to TRBD1. The germline V gene has CDR1 MDHEN and CDR2 SYDVKM. J gave up 5 bases and V 3 bases, and 8 bases lay outside the gene matches. This CDR3 comprises 15 residues. In DNA form, the CDR3 reads TGTGCCAGCAGTTTTCTGACGGACAGGGCGTATGGCTACACCTTC. Amino acid sequence: CASSFLTDRAYGYTF.

The CDR3 DNA sequence: TGTGCCAGTACCCAGACCGGATCTTCCTACGAGCAGTACTTC. Its protein is CASTQTGSSYEQYF. V gene TRBV6-6 combines with J gene TRBJ2-7; D call uncertain. From germline, CDR1 is MNHNY and CDR2 SVGAGI (reference sequence). The CDR3 sequence is 14 residues long. V dropped 9 bases and J dropped 1 base, with 16 bases sitting between them.

This clone was counted once. The V call is TRBV5-1, the J call TRBJ2-1; 10 bases line up with TRBD2. The CDR3 has 18 amino acids. Losses at the gene ends were 3 bases for V and 4 bases for J; bases not matched to a gene: 13. In germline, CDR1 is SGHRS, CDR2 YFSETQ. In DNA, the CDR3 is TGCGCCAGCAGCTCCCTACCGGCTAGCGGGAGCAGGTACAATGAGCAGTTCTTC. This gives the protein CASSSLPASGSRYNEQFF. Looking up the rest from reference TRBV5-1 and TRBJ2-1 gives the full variable domain: KAGVTQTPRYLIKTRGQQVTLSCSPISGHRSVSWYQQTPGQGLQFLFEYFSETQRNKGNFPGRFSGRQFSNSRSEMNVSTLELGDSALYLCASSSLPASGSRYNEQFFGPGTRLTVL.

The chain joins TRBV7-3 to TRBJ2-3; possibly TRBD2 for D (5 bases). Trimming removed 2 bases at V and 6 bases at J, with 15 bases between. Germline V CDR1 and CDR2: SGHTA, FQGTGA. This CDR3 is built from 15 residues. Here the CDR3 DNA reads TGTGCCAGCAGCTTAGGTGGATTTCGAGGGGATACGCAGTATTTT. Amino acid sequence: CASSLGGFRGDTQYF.

This clone appeared once. The genes are TRBV5-6 and TRBJ2-5; D ambiguous. CDR3 length equals 14 residues. From germline, CDR1 is SGHDT and CDR2 YYEEEE. With 3 bases removed from V and 2 bases from J, the gap between germline ends came to 11 bases. This chain's CDR3 is CASSWLGPQETQYF. In DNA form, the CDR3 reads TGTGCCAGCAGCTGGCTGGGCCCTCAAGAGACCCAGTACTTC. The full variable domain, with the rest looked up from reference TRBV5-6 and TRBJ2-5, is DAGVTQSPTHLIKTRGQQVTLRCSPKSGHDTVSWYQQALGQGPQFIFQYYEEEERQRGNFPDRFSGHQFPNYSSELNVNALLLGDSALYLCASSWLGPQETQYFGPGTRLLVL.

The chain is built from TRBV9 and TRBJ1-5; no definite D call. The CDR3 contains 15 residues. Germline CDR1 and CDR2: SGDLS and YYNGEE. V was cut by 1 base and J by 4 bases, with 12 bases left in between. CDR3 nucleotide sequence: TGTGCCAGCAGCGTAAGGCCGGGAAGAAATCAGCCCCAGCATTTT. Encoded protein: CASSVRPGRNQPQHF.

Here the CDR3 DNA reads TGTGCCAGCAGCCTCAGGGACAGGAGCTCAACTAATGAAAAACTGTTTTTT. Protein sequence: CASSLRDRSSTNEKLFF. This rearrangement joins TRBV27 to TRBJ1-4, with 8 nucleotides matching TRBD1. The V gene's germline CDR1 is MNHEY and CDR2 SMNVEV (reference sequence). The CDR3 has 17 amino acids. With V trimmed by 6 bases and J by 0 bases, 9 bases remained unmatched.

The chain carries TRBV7-2 and TRBJ2-7; 11 bases agree with TRBD2. Germline assignment: CDR1 SGHTA and CDR2 FQGNSA. V shed 5 bases, J shed 2 bases, and the junction held 8 bases outside the gene matches. The length of the CDR3 is 16 residues. CDR3: CASSPQTSGVPYEQYF. CDR3 DNA: TGTGCCAGCAGCCCACAGACTAGCGGGGTACCCTACGAGCAGTACTTC.

Only a few counts were recorded for this clone. V is TRBV28 and J is TRBJ1-1; D gene ambiguous. Trimming took 6 bases from V and 0 from J, leaving 11 bases between them. The germline CDR1 and CDR2 sequences are MDHEN and SYDVKM. The CDR3 consists of 14 residues. The CDR3 loop is CASSTITVNTEAFF. The CDR3 DNA reads as TGTGCCAGCAGCACGATAACAGTGAACACTGAAGCTTTCTTT.

This clone is a singleton in its sample. The chain combines TRBV19 with TRBJ1-2; no clear D gene. Germline V CDR1 and CDR2: LNHDA, SQIVND (reference sequence). CDR3 length equals 14 residues. V was trimmed by 9 bases and J by 8 bases, leaving 22 bases between them. The CDR3 DNA reads as TGTGCCAGCTCCTACGGCGATGGGTTGGGAGGCTACACCTTC. Translated: CASSYGDGLGGYTF.

This sequence joins TRBV2 and TRBJ1-2; TRBD1 matches at 8 bases. The CDR3 runs to 16 residues. Looked up from germline, CDR1 is SNHLY and CDR2 is FYNNEI. V lost 0 bases and J lost 6; bases outside the gene matches: 9. The CDR3 spells CASSEALPGQGHGYTF. CDR3 DNA sequence: TGTGCCAGCAGTGAAGCGCTTCCTGGACAGGGTCATGGCTACACCTTC. Full variable domain (outside the CDR3, taken from reference TRBV2 and TRBJ1-2): EPEVTQTPSHQVTQMGQEVILRCVPISNHLYFYWYRQILGQKVEFLVSFYNNEISEKSEIFDDQFSVERPDGSNFTLKIRSTKLEDSAMYFCASSEALPGQGHGYTFGSGTRLTVV.

This chain uses TRBV9 with TRBJ2-3; no clear D gene. Trimming took off 2 bases at V and 2 bases at J, with 12 bases between the two ends. This CDR3 comprises 15 residues. CDR1 is SGDLS and CDR2 is YYNGEE in the germline V gene. The CDR3 coding sequence is TGTGCCAGCAGCGTGGGCTCCGGTGTCACAGATACGCAGTATTTT. This encodes CASSVGSGVTDTQYF. Filled out from reference TRBV9 and TRBJ2-3, the complete variable domain reads DSGVTQTPKHLITATGQRVTLRCSPRSGDLSVYWYQQSLDQGLQFLIQYYNGEERAKGNILERFSAQQFPDLHSELNLSSLELGDSALYFCASSVGSGVTDTQYFGPGTRLTVL.

The chain carries TRBV5-1 and TRBJ1-4; 7 nucleotides line up with TRBD1. Germline trimming cut 1 base from V and 8 bases from J; bases unmatched to any gene: 5. The CDR3 consists of 14 residues. Germline V gene lookup returns CDR1 SGHRS and CDR2 YFSETQ. This CDR3 is CASSLTQGGEKLFF. The CDR3 nucleotides read TGCGCCAGCAGCTTGACCCAGGGGGGGGAAAAACTGTTTTTT.

Regarding this clone: Distinct nucleotide sequences in the sample also encode this CDR3. The chain couples TRBV15 to TRBJ2-7; D uncertain. The CDR3 contains 15 residues. Per the germline V gene, CDR1 is LNHNV and CDR2 is YYDKDF (reference sequence). V was pared by 0 bases and J by 2 bases, with 11 bases between. For the CDR3, the DNA is TGTGCCACCAGCAGAGATCGCGACGGAGCCTACGAGCAGTACTTC. It encodes CATSRDRDGAYEQYF.

CDR3 amino acids: CASSQEPGALSYEQYF. The DNA of the CDR3 is TGCGCCAGCAGCCAAGAACCAGGGGCCCTCTCCTACGAGCAGTACTTC. The rearrangement uses TRBV4-1 and TRBJ2-7; perhaps TRBD1 as D (6 bases). CDR3 length: 16 residues. V dropped 0 bases and J dropped 0 bases, with 12 bases sitting between them. Germline CDR1 is MGHRA and CDR2 is YSYEKL.

The rearrangement joins TRBV19 to TRBJ1-3, with a tentative D call TRBD1 (6 bases). The CDR3 length is 14 residues. V dropped 7 bases and J dropped 2 bases, with 12 bases sitting between them. The germline CDR1 and CDR2 sequences are LNHDA and SQIVND (reference sequence). In DNA, the CDR3 is TGTGCCAGTATGGGCGACAGGACTGGAAACACCATATATTTT. Translated, it gives CASMGDRTGNTIYF. Full variable domain (remainder filled in from reference TRBV19 and TRBJ1-3): DGGITQSPKYLFRKEGQNVTLSCEQNLNHDAMYWYRQDPGQGLRLIYYSQIVNDFQKGDIAEGYSVSREKKESFPLTVTSAQKNPTAFYLCASMGDRTGNTIYFGEGSWLTVV.

The V and J genes are TRBV18 and TRBJ2-6, with D hard to call. Germline V gene sequence: CDR1 KGHSH, CDR2 LQKENI. V was shortened by 7 bases and J by 4 bases, with 8 bases between the two germline ends. CDR3 length: 13 amino acids. CDR3 bases: TGTGCCAGCTGCCTTTCAGGGGCCAACGTCCTGACTTTC. Residues: CASCLSGANVLTF.

The chain recombines TRBV5-6 with TRBJ1-1; D gene unclear. The CDR3 spans 14 residues. CDR1 SGHDT and CDR2 YYEEEE come from the germline V gene. The V gene lost 2 bases and the J gene lost 1 base, with 9 bases spanning the gap. CDR3 nucleotides: TGTGCCAGCAGCTTAGCTGGGTGGAACACTGAAGCTTTCTTT. The encoded protein is CASSLAGWNTEAFF.

The V and J genes are TRBV19 and TRBJ1-1; D call uncertain. V lost 3 bases to trimming and J lost 1 base, with 15 bases between them. Per the germline V gene, CDR1 is LNHDA and CDR2 is SQIVND (reference sequence). The CDR3 has 16 amino acids. The CDR3 spells CASSMTPGSANTEAFF. The CDR3 bases are TGTGCCAGTAGTATGACGCCAGGTAGTGCGAACACTGAAGCTTTCTTT.

The chain uses TRBV7-3 and TRBJ1-1; 7 bases agree with TRBD1. CDR1 is SGHTA, CDR2 FQGTGA, per germline. There are 15 residues in the CDR3. Trimming at V came to 5 bases and at J to 0 bases, leaving 6 bases not matched to a gene. The CDR3 region has the DNA TGTGCCAGCAGCCGGACAGGCTCTGTGAACACTGAAGCTTTCTTT. It translates to CASSRTGSVNTEAFF.